This T cell receptor (beta chain) originates from a study of blood T cell repertoires in COVID-19. Original analysis: Cell counts per sample came from amplifying reference gene primers. TCRdb's copy holds only in-frame clones and misses some; the assay was immunoSEQ multiplex PCR. V, J and clone size are those of that table, while D and trimming were read from the DNA. In the table there are some 250,000 clones, 70% to 90% of which are singletons. Germline V gives CDR1 SGHAT, CDR2 FQNNGV. V lost 0 bases, J lost 9 bases, and 8 bases stayed unmatched. The CDR3 runs 15 residues. This TCR was sampled from a man aged 30-40 years with active or convalescent COVID-19. V usage is TRBV11-2 and J usage is TRBJ2-5; 9 positions agree with TRBD2. Sequencing was carried out using peripheral blood. CDR3 amino acids: CASSLDLGGGAAQYF. The DNA for the CDR3 is TGTGCCAGCAGCTTAGATCTGGGCGGGGGGGCTGCCCAGTACTTC.